This T cell receptor (beta chain) was sequenced in a study of beta chain features in type 1 diabetes. This clone was seen more than once but under ten times. CDR3 length: 13 residues. Germline CDR1 and CDR2: SQVTM and ANQGSEA. Trimming took off 7 bases at V and 4 bases at J, with 14 bases between the two ends. The isolated RNA, all of it, was reverse transcribed, so expressed TCRB transcripts were what got sequenced. Data came from immunoSEQ multiplex PCR; TCRdb stores just in-frame clones and leaves some out. This sample yields 450,000 to 600,000 clones, of which about 30% are seen a single time; about 0.065% belongs to the top ten.

This chain links TRBV29-1 with TRBJ1-3; D call uncertain. The sequence was obtained from a young man in good health. The specimen sequenced was naive CD4+ T cells from blood. The CDR3 DNA reads TGCAGCGCCCGGACCCCGCCAGGAAACACCATATATTTT. Translated, it gives CSARTPPGNTIYF.